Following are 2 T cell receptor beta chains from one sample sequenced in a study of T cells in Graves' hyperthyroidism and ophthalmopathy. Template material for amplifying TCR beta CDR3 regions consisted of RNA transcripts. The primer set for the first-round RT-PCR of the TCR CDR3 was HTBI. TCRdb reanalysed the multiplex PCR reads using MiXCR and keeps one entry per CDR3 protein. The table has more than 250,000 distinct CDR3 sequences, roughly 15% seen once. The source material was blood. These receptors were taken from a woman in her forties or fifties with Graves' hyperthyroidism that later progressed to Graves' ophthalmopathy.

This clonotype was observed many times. The CDR3 here is CATRQAGDEQFF. The CDR3 coding sequence is TGTGCCACTCGACAGGCGGGCGATGAGCAGTTCTTC. This rearrangement joins TRBV24-1 to TRBJ2-1; perhaps TRBD1 as D (6 bases). Trimming cost V 10 bases and J 8 bases, with 14 bases left between them. CDR3 size: 12 residues. Germline V CDR1 and CDR2: KGHDR, SFDVKD.

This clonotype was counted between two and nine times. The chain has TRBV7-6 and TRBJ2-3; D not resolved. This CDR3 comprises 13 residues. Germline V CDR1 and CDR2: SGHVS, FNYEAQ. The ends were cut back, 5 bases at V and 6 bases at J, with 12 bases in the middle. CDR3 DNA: TGTGCCAGCAGCGATCGAGCCGCCGATACGCAGTATTTT. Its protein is CASSDRAADTQYF.